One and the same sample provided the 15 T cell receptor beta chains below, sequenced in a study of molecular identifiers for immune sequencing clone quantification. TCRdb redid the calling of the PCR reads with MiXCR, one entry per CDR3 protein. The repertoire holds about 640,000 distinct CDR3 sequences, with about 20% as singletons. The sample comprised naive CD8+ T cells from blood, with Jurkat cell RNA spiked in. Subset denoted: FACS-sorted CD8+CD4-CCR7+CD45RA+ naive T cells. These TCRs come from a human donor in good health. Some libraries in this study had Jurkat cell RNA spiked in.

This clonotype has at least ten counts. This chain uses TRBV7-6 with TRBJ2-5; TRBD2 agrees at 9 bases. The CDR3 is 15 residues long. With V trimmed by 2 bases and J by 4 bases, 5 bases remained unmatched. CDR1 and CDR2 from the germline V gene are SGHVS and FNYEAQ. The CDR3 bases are TGTGCCAGCAGCTTACCGGGACTAGCTGGAGAGACCCAGTACTTC. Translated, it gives CASSLPGLAGETQYF.

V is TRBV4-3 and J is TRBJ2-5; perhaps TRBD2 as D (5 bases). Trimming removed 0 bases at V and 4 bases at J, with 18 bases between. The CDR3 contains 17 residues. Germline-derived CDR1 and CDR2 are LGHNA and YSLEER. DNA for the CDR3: TGCGCCAGCAGCCAAGAACTAGTGGGTTTCAGTGTAGAGACCCAGTACTTC. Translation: CASSQELVGFSVETQYF.

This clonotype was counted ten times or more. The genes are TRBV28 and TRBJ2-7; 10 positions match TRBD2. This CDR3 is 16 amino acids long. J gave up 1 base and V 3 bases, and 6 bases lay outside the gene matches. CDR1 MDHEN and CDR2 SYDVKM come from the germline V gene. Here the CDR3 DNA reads TGTGCCAGCAGTTTCCTAGCGGGAGTACCATCCTACGAGCAGTACTTC. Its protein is CASSFLAGVPSYEQYF.

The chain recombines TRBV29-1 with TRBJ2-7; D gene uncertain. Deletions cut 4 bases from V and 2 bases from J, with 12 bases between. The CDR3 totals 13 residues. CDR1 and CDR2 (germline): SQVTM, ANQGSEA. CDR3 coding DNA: TGCAGCGTTGTTCTCCAGGAAACCTACGAGCAGTACTTC. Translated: CSVVLQETYEQYF.

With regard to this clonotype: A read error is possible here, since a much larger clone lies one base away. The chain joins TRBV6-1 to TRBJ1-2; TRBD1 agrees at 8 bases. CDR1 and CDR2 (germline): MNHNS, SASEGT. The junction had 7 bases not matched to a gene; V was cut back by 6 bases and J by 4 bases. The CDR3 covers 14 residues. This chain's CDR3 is CASRSRQGIYGYTF. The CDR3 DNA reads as TGTGCCAGCAGATCCAGACAGGGGATCTATGGCTACACCTTC.

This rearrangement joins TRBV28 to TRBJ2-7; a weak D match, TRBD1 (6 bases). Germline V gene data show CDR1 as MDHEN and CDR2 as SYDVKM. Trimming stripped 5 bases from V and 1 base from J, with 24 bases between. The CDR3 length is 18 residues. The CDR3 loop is CASSLPVSRGDRSYEQYF. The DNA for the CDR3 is TGTGCCAGCAGTCTTCCCGTTAGCAGGGGAGATCGTTCCTACGAGCAGTACTTC.

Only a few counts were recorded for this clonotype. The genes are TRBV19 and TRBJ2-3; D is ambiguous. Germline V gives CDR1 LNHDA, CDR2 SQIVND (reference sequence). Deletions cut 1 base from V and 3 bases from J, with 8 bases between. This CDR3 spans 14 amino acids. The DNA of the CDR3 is TGTGCCAGTAGTATAGGGGCCGGTACAGATACGCAGTATTTT. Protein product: CASSIGAGTDTQYF. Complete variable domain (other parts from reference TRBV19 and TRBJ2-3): DGGITQSPKYLFRKEGQNVTLSCEQNLNHDAMYWYRQDPGQGLRLIYYSQIVNDFQKGDIAEGYSVSREKKESFPLTVTSAQKNPTAFYLCASSIGAGTDTQYFGPGTRLTVL.

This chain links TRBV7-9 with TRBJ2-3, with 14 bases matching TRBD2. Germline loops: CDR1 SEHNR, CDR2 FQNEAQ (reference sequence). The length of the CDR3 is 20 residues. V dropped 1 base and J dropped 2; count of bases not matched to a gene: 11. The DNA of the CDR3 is TGTGCCAGCAGCTTAGAACCGACTAGCGGGGGGGCGGGTTCCACAGATACGCAGTATTTT. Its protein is CASSLEPTSGGAGSTDTQYF.

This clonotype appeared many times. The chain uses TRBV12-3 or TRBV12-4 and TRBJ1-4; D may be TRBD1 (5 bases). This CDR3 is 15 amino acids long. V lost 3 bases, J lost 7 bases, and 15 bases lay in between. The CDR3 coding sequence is TGTGCCAGCAGTTTCTTGGCAGGGATAGGTGAAAAACTGTTTTTT. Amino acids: CASSFLAGIGEKLFF.

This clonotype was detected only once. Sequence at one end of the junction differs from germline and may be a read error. The CDR3, as DNA: TGTGCCAGCAGTAAGGGATCCTCCGAGCAGTACTTC. This sequence encodes CASSKGSSEQYF. V usage is TRBV27 and J usage is TRBJ2-7, with D unclear. This CDR3 region has 12 residues. The germline CDR1 and CDR2 sequences are MNHEY and SMNVEV (reference sequence).

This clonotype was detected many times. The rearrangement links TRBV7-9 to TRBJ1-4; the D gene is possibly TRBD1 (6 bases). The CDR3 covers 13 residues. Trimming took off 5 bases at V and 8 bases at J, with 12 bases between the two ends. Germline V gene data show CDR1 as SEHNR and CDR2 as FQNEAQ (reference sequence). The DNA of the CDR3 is TGTGCCAGCAGCCCGGACAGAGGGGAAAAACTGTTTTTT. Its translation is CASSPDRGEKLFF.

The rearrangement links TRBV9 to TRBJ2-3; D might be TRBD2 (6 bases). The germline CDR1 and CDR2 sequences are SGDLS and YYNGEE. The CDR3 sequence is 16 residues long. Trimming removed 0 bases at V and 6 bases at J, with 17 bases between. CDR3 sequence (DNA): TGTGCCAGCAGCGTAGCTTCGCGGGGAGATCTCGATACGCAGTATTTT. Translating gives CASSVASRGDLDTQYF.

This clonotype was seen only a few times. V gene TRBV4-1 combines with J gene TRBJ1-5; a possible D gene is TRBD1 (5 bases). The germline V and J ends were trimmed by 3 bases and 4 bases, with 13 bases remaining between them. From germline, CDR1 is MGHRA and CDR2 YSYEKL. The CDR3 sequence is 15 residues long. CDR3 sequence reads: CASSHYEGRNQPQHF. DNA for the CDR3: TGCGCCAGCAGCCATTATGAGGGGAGAAATCAGCCCCAGCATTTT.

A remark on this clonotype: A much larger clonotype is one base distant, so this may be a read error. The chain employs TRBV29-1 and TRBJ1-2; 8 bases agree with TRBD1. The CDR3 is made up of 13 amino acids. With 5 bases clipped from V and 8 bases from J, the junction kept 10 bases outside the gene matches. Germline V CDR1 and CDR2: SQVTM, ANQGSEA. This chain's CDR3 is CSVPRPGGGGYTF. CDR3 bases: TGCAGCGTTCCAAGGCCAGGGGGCGGCGGCTACACCTTC.

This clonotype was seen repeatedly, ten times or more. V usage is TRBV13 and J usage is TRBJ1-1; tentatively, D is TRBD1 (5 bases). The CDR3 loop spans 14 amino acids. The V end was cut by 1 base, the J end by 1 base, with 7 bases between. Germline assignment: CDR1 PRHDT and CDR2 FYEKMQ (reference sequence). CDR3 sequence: CASSLVTANTEAFF. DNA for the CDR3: TGTGCCAGCAGCTTAGTGACAGCGAACACTGAAGCTTTCTTT.